These T cell receptor beta chains were read from a single sample in a study of CD8+ T cells in alopecia areata. Sequenced by immunoSEQ multiplex PCR; TCRdb stores in-frame clones only, minus some. Here the sample spans fewer than 150,000 clones, around 60% being singletons. The material sequenced was CD4+ T cells sorted from blood, taken at week 0. Receptor source: a human donor with alopecia areata. Each CDR3 is given with its conserved first and last residue. D genes are given only for firm matches. Clone size is shown for a subset of rows, as once, few, many or a class of expanded clone.

d_call clone_size j_call v_call cdr3_aa cdr3_nt
- - TRBJ1-4 TRBV18 CASSPPTSATNEKLFF TGTGCCAGCTCACCACCGACATCTGCAACTAATGAAAAACTGTTTTTT
TRBD1 - TRBJ2-3 TRBV5-1 CASSRQGRGTDTQYF TGCGCCAGCAGCCGACAGGGTCGCGGCACAGATACGCAGTATTTT
- - TRBJ2-6 TRBV7-3 CASSLTQGNSFGANVLTF TGTGCCAGCAGCTTAACACAGGGAAATTCTTTTGGGGCCAACGTCCTGACTTTC
TRBD2 few TRBJ2-1 TRBV7-9 CASTAIAGGDYNEQFF TGTGCCAGCACCGCAATAGCGGGGGGGGATTACAATGAGCAGTTCTTC
- - TRBJ1-2 TRBV7-2 CASSLNRAYNYGYTF TGTGCCAGCAGCTTAAATCGCGCCTATAACTATGGCTACACCTTC
TRBD1 - TRBJ2-3 TRBV2 CARTGQGNTDTQYF TGTGCCAGGACGGGACAGGGGAACACAGATACGCAGTATTTT
- few TRBJ1-2 TRBV6-6 CAIGRYGYTF TGTGCCATCGGGCGGTATGGCTACACCTTC
- once TRBJ1-1 TRBV5-6 CAGNSQGNTEAFF TGTGCCGGAAACTCACAGGGGAACACTGAAGCTTTCTTT
- - TRBJ1-2 TRBV7-6 CASSLANSPGPKANYGYTF TGTGCCAGCAGCTTAGCGAATTCCCCAGGTCCCAAAGCTAACTATGGCTACACCTTC
TRBD2 - TRBJ2-7 TRBV7-2 CASTDSGGIGEQYF TGTGCCAGCACCGATAGCGGGGGGATAGGGGAGCAGTACTTC
- - TRBJ1-6 TRBV11-2 CASSLAPGVNSPLHF TGTGCCAGCAGCTTGGCCCCGGGGGTTAATTCACCCCTCCACTTT
- few TRBJ2-5 TRBV9 CASSGDIGETQYF TGTGCCAGCAGCGGGGACATCGGAGAGACCCAGTACTTC